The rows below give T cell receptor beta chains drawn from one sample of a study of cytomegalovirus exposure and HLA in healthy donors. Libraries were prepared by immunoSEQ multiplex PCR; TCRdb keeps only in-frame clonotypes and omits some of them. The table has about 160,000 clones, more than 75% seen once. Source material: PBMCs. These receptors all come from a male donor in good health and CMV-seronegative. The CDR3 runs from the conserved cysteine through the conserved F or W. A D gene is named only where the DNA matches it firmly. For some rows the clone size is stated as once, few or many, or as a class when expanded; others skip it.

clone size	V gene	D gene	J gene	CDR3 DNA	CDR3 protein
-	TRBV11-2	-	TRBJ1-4	TGTGCCAGCAGCGTCGGGTTCGGTAATGAAAAACTGTTTTTT	CASSVGFGNEKLFF
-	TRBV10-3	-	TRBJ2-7	TGTGTGACCGCGGAGGGTTCCTACGAGCAGTACTTC	CVTAEGSYEQYF
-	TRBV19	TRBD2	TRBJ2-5	TGTGCCAGTAGTACCCTCCTCCCCAGCGGGAGGGCCCGGGAGACCCAGTACTTC	CASSTLLPSGRARETQYF
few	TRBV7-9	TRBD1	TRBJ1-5	TGTGCCAGCAGCTCTACGACAGGGAATCAGCCCCAGCATTTT	CASSSTTGNQPQHF
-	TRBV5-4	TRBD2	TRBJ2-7	TGTGCCAGCAGCTCAGGGAGGGTTCCAGGCTACGAGCAGTACTTC	CASSSGRVPGYEQYF
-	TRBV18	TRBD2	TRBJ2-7	TGTGCCAGCTCACCCAGGACTAGCGTGTCGTACGAGCAGTACTTC	CASSPRTSVSYEQYF
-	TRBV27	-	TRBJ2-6	TGTGCCAGCAGCGTAACAGGGTCCCCTGGGGCCAACGTCCTGACTTTC	CASSVTGSPGANVLTF
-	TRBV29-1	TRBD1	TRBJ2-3	TGCAGCGTTGATGCAGGGGGCCATAGCACAGATACGCAGTATTTT	CSVDAGGHSTDTQYF
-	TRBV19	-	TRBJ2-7	TGTGCCAGTAGCCCTGGGCAGTCCTACGAGCAGTACTTC	CASSPGQSYEQYF
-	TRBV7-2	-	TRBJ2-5	TGTGCCAGCAGCTTAGTGCCGGTGGAGGGAGAGACCCAGTACTTC	CASSLVPVEGETQYF
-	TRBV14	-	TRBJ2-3	TGTGCCAGCAGCCGGAGGGCCACAGATACGCAGTATTTT	CASSRRATDTQYF
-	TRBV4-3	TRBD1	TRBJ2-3	TGCGCCAGCAGTCTGGGACAGGGGGCTGATACGCAGTATTTT	CASSLGQGADTQYF
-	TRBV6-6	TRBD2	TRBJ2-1	TGTGCCAGCTCCCTAACTTTGTGGGAGGGAACGGTCTTC	CASSLTLWEGTVF
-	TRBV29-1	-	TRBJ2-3	TGCAGCGTTGTGGAGGCTAGCACAGATACGCAGTATTTT	CSVVEASTDTQYF
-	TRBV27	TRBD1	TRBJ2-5	TGTGCCAGCAGCCCAAAGGTCCCCGGGACAGGCCGCGAGACCCAGTACTTC	CASSPKVPGTGRETQYF
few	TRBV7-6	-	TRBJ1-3	TGTGCCAGCAGCAAACAGGGAGCGGTCTCTGGAAACACCATATATTTT	CASSKQGAVSGNTIYF
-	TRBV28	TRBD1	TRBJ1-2	TGTGCCAGCAGTCTCTCCGACAGGGCCTATGGCTACACCTTC	CASSLSDRAYGYTF
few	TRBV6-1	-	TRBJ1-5	TGTGGGGCAGGGGAGCGTTTTAATCAGCCCCAGCATTTT	CGAGERFNQPQHF
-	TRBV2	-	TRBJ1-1	TGTGCCAGCAGAAACAGGGTAACCACTGAAGCTTTCTTT	CASRNRVTTEAFF
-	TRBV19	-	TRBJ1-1	TGTGCCAGTAGTATTTCCCCTAGAAACGCTGAAGCTTTCTTT	CASSISPRNAEAFF
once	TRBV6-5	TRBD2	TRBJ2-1	TGTGCCAGCAGGCGGGGAGGGAGCTCCTACAATGAGCAGTTCTTC	CASRRGGSSYNEQFF
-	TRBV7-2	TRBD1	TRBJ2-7	TGTGCCAGCAGTCAAACGGACAGGGGTCCCTACGAGCAGTACTTC	CASSQTDRGPYEQYF
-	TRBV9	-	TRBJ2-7	TGTGCCAGCAGCTCCGGGACAAAAGGGGAGCAGTACTTC	CASSSGTKGEQYF
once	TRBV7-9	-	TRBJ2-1	TGTGCCAGCAGCCCCCGGTTAGGGAGCCCCTACAATGAGCAGTTCTTC	CASSPRLGSPYNEQFF
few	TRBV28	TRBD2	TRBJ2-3	TGTGCCAGCAGGAGGACTAGCGGGAGAGTAGATACGCAGTATTTT	CASRRTSGRVDTQYF
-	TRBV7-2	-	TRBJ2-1	TGTGCCAGCAGCTTAGGGGTAGGGCGAAGGACTACCAATGAGCAGTTCTTC	CASSLGVGRRTTNEQFF
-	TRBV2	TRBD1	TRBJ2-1	TGTGCCAGCAGTGCCGGGGACAGGGGGCGCTATGAGCAGTTCTTC	CASSAGDRGRYEQFF
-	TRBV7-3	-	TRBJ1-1	TGTGCCAGCAGCTTAACGTCTGGGGGCGCTGAAGCTTTCTTT	CASSLTSGGAEAFF
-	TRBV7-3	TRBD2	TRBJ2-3	TGTGCCAGCAGCACTAGTCCTAGCGGGAGCACAGATACGCAGTATTTT	CASSTSPSGSTDTQYF
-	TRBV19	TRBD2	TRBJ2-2	TGTGCCAGTAGTATCCGCCCAGCGGGAGCGGCCGGGGAGCTGTTTTTT	CASSIRPAGAAGELFF
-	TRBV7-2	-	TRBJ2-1	TGTGCCAGCAGCCAGGGGGCGGGGGTACTAGGAGAGCAGTTCTTC	CASSQGAGVLGEQFF
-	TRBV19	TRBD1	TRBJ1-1	TGTGCCAGTAGCCGGGACAGGGGGCTGTCTGAAGCTTTCTTT	CASSRDRGLSEAFF
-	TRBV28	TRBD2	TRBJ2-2	TGTGCCAGCAGCCGGACTAGCGGGAGTTGGTTCGGCGGGGAGCTGTTTTTT	CASSRTSGSWFGGELFF
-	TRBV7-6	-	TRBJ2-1	TGTGCCAGCAGCTTAGGGTCTAGCTCCTACAATGAGCAGTTCTTC	CASSLGSSSYNEQFF
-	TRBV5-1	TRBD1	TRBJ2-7	TGCGCCAGCAGCCCCGGGACAGGTCTTGGCGAGCAGTACTTC	CASSPGTGLGEQYF
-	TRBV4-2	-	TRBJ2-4	TGTGCCAGCAGCCCCACCCTTATGGCGGGGAGTGGGGCCAAAAACATTCAGTACTTC	CASSPTLMAGSGAKNIQYF
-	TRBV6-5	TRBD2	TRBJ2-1	TGTGCCAGCAGCCTTAGCGGGGGGGCCTACAATGAGCAGTTCTTC	CASSLSGGAYNEQFF
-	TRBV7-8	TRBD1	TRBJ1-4	TGTGCCAGCAGATTACAGGGGCTGAATGAAAAACTGTTTTTT	CASRLQGLNEKLFF
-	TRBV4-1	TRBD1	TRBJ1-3	TGCGCCAGCAGCCAATATGAGACAGGGGTATACACCATATATTTT	CASSQYETGVYTIYF
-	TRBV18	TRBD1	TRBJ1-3	TGTGCCAGCTCATCTGGGACAGCCGGCTCTGGAAACACCATATATTTT	CASSSGTAGSGNTIYF
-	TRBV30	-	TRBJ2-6	TGTGCCTGGCGGGACAACCACTCTGGGGCCAACGTCCTGACTTTC	CAWRDNHSGANVLTF
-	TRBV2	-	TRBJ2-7	TGTGCCAGCAGGCGGGGATCCCCCGAGCAGTACTTC	CASRRGSPEQYF
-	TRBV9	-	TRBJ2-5	TGTGCCAGCAGCCCGGGAGAGACCCAGTACTTC	CASSPGETQYF
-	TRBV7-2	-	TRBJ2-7	TGTGCCAGCAGCTTAGCGCGGGTCAAGGACGAGCAGTACTTC	CASSLARVKDEQYF
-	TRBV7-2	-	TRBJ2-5	TGTGCCAGCAGCTCGCACAGGGACCTAGAAGAGACCCAGTACTTC	CASSSHRDLEETQYF
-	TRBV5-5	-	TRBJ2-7	TGTGCCAGCAGCCGGACGGGGTACGAGCAGTACTTC	CASSRTGYEQYF
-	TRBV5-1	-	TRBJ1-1	TGCGCCAGCCTCGACAGTCGGAACACTGAAGCTTTCTTT	CASLDSRNTEAFF
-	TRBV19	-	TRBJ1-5	TGTGCCAGTAGTTGGCAGAGCCTCGAGGAGCCCCAGCATTTT	CASSWQSLEEPQHF
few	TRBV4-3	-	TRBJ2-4	TGCGCCAGCAGCCAAGAGTTTACGAGTCACATTCAGTACTTC	CASSQEFTSHIQYF
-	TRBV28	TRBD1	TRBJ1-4	TGTGCCAGCAGTCCCGGGGACAGCATCAATGAAAAACTGTTTTTT	CASSPGDSINEKLFF
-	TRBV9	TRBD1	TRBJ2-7	TGTGCCAGCAGCGTAGACAGGGGGGCAGTAATCTACGAGCAGTACTTC	CASSVDRGAVIYEQYF